Sequencing of this TCR beta chain was carried out in a study of blood T cell repertoires in COVID-19 (dated by TCRdb to between 2020 and 2021). Regarding the complete study: Samples from collaborators originated in the United States, Italy and Spain and spanned both the acute and convalescent phases of COVID-19. The dataset comprised deeply sampled blood TCRbeta repertoires from subjects exposed to, actively infected with, or recovered from COVID-19. Where available, HLA class I and class II types were taken from metadata supplied by the sample provider and were not determined by assay-based typing. The repertoires were released in a freely available public database meant as a resource for research on the immune response to SARS-CoV-2. The sample metadata nearly always contained a de-identified subject ID, COVID-19 status, age in years and sex. The material from the prospective study consisted of cDNA or gDNA derived from T cells, B-cell-depleted T cells, or PBMCs. The samples were drawn from two sources: the first 160 participants of the ongoing ImmuneRACE study, and 1,200 or so subjects contributed by 6 global collaborators. The paper's findings and limits, for the study overall: The quantity of clinical and demographic metadata differed by source and by participant and was supplied without curation.

TCRbeta CDR3 regions were amplified from genomic DNA using the immunoSEQ Assay, a bias-controlled multiplex PCR. Per the original workflow: The number of nucleated cells in each sample was estimated from the amplification of reference gene primers within the assay. Sequence reads were collapsed and filtered to measure the absolute abundance of every unique TCRbeta CDR3 rearrangement. Productive Simpson clonality was computed per sample as the square root of Simpson's diversity index over productive rearrangements. TCRdb limited this immuneACCESS table to in-frame rearrangements with V and J called. A share of clones is missing; checked studies link under half to unresolved V genes, and the rest is unexplained. V and J calls and clone size are as listed in that table; D and trimming were resolved from the DNA. A total of approximately 200,000 clones appear in this sample, around 81% of them only once. The top ten hold 3% to 3.5% of the sample.

For this clone: The antigen this receptor binds is unknown. Base qualities are not recorded, but no much larger clone differs from it by a single base.

Another Seattle source contributed samples from volunteer blood donors who had recovered from COVID-19. Whole blood was collected in K2EDTA tubes by collaborating institutions according to the institutions' own protocols. For TCRbeta analysis, collaborators shipped samples in one of three forms: frozen whole blood, isolated PBMCs, or DNA extracted from either of those sample types. The sample was peripheral blood. This clonotype was sampled from a woman aged 30 to 39 who had recovered from COVID-19.

CDR3 loop: CASSQVQYGYTF. The nucleotides are TGTGCCAGCAGCCAAGTGCAGTATGGCTACACCTTC. In this chain, TRBV3-1 (or the pseudogene TRBV3-2) is recombined with TRBJ1-2, with no D gene named confidently. Per the germline V gene (reference sequence), LGHDT is the CDR1 and YNNKEL is the CDR2. Trimming takes 1 base from V and 5 bases from J, and the germline ends sit 5 bases apart. The CDR3 goes from the cysteine to the phenylalanine over 12 residues. Only the CDR3 portion is preserved as DNA: 36 bases, with reading frame beginning at the first base.